Sequencing of this T cell receptor (beta chain) was carried out in a study of T-cell reconstitution after alpha-beta-depleted transplantation in children. Unique molecular identifiers were incorporated when the TCRbeta library was constructed. MiXCR, run by TCRdb on the PCR reads, gives a single entry per CDR3 protein. Of 440,000 or so distinct CDR3 sequences in the sample, about a tenth were seen once. This clonotype showed up many times. Trimming took 0 bases from V and 1 from J, leaving 4 bases between them. The CDR3 consists of 13 residues. The germline V gene has CDR1 SGHDT and CDR2 YYEEEE. The receptor's source is a human donor who donated a stem cell graft to a child with acute myeloid leukemia. This specimen consisted of PBMCs from the stem cell graft donor, obtained from the stem cell graft. The rearrangement uses TRBV5-6 and TRBJ2-5; D ambiguous. DNA of the CDR3: TGTGCCAGCAGCTTGGAGAGCCAAGAGACCCAGTACTTC. Its protein product is CASSLESQETQYF.